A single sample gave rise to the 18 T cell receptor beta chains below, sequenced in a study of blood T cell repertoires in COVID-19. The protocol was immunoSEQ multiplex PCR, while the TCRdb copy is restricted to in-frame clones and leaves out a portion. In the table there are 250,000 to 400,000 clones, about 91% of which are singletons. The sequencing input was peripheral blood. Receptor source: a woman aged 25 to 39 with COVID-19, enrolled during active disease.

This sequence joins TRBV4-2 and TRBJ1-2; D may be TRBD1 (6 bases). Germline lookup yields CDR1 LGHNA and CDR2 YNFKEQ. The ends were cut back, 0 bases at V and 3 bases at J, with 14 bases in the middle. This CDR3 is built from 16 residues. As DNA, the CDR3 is TGTGCCAGCAGCCAAGACCCCGGGACAATCTACTATGGCTACACCTTC. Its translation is CASSQDPGTIYYGYTF.

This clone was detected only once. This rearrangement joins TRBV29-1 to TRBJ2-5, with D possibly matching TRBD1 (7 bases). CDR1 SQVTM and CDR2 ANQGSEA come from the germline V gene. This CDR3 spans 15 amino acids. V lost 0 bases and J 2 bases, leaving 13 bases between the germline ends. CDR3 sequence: CSVEDRGTAQETQYF. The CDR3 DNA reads TGCAGCGTTGAAGATCGGGGGACAGCACAAGAGACCCAGTACTTC.

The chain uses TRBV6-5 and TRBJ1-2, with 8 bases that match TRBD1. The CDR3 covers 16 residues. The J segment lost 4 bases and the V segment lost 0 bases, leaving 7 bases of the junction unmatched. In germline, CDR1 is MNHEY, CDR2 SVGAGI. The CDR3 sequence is CASSYSTGGVRYGYTF. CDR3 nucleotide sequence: TGTGCCAGCAGTTACTCCACAGGGGGTGTACGCTATGGCTACACCTTC.

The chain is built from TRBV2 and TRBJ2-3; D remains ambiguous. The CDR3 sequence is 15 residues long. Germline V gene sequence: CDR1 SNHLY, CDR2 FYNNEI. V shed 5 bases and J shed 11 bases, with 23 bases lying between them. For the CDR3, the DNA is TGTGCCAGCAGTACTGACCAGCGAAGTGTCGGTAAGCAGTATTTT. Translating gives CASSTDQRSVGKQYF.

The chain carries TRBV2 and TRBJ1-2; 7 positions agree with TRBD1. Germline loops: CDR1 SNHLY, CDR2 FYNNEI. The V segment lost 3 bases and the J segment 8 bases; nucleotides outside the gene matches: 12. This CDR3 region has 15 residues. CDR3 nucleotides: TGTGCCAGCAGTGATACCACAGGGGAGAGGAAGGGCTACACCTTC. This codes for CASSDTTGERKGYTF.

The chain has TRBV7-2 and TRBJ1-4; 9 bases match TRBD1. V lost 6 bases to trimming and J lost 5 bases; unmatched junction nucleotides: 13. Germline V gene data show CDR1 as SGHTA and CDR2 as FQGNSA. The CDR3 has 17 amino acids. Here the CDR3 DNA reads TGTGCCAGCAGTTTGGACAGGGGACTAGGTACCAATGAAAAACTGTTTTTT. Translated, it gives CASSLDRGLGTNEKLFF.

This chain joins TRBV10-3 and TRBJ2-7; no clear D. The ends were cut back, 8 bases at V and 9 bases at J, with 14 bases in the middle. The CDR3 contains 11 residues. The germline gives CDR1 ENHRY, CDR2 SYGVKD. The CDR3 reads CAIGTALVQYV. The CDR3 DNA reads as TGTGCCATCGGTACCGCGCTTGTGCAGTACGTC.

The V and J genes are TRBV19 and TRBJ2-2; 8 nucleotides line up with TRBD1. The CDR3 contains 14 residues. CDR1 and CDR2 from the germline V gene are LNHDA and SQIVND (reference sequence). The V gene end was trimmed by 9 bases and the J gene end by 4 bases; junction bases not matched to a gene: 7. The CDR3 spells CASLDRGSTGELFF. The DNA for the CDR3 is TGTGCCAGCCTTGACAGGGGATCCACCGGGGAGCTGTTTTTT.

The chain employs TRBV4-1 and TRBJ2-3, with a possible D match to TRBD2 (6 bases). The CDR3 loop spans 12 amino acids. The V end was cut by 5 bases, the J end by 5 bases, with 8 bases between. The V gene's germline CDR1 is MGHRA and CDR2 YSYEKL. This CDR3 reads CASSWGVDTQYF. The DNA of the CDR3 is TGCGCCAGCAGCTGGGGGGTAGATACGCAGTATTTT.

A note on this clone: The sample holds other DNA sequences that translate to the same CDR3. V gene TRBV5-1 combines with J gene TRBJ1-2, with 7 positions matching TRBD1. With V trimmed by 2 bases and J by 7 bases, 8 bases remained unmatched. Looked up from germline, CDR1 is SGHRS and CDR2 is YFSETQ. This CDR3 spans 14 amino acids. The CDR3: CASSLEGGASGYTF. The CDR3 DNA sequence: TGCGCCAGCAGCTTAGAAGGGGGCGCGTCTGGCTACACCTTC.

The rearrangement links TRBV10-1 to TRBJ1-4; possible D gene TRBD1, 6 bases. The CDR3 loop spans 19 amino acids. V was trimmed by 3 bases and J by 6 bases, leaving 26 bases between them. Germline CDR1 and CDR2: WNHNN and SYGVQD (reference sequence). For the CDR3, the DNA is TGCGCCAGCAGTGATTTTTTGGGGGGGCGTTTTAGATTTTATGAAAAACTGTTTTTT. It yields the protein CASSDFLGGRFRFYEKLFF.

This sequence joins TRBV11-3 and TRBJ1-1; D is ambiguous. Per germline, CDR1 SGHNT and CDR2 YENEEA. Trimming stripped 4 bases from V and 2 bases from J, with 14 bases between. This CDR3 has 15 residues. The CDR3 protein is CASSSRDVVNTEAFF. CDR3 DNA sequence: TGTGCCAGCAGCTCGAGGGATGTCGTTAACACTGAAGCTTTCTTT.

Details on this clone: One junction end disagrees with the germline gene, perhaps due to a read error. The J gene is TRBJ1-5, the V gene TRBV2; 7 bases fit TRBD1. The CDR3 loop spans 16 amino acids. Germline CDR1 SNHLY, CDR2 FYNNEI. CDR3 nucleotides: TGTGCCAGCAGTCCCGGGACAGTCCTAAGCAGTCAGCCCCAGCATTTT. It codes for CASSPGTVLSSQPQHF.

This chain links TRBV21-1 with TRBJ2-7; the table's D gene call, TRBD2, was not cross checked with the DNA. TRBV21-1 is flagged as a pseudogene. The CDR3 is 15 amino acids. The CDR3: CASIPSGGPHYEQYV. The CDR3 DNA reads TGTGCCAGCATACCTAGCGGGGGGCCCCACTACGAGCAGTACGTC.

CDR3 amino acids: CASSLRLAGTYEQYV. The CDR3 DNA is TGTGCCAGCAGCTTGAGACTAGCGGGGACCTACGAGCAGTACGTC. The genes are TRBV5-4 and TRBJ2-7; 11 positions agree with TRBD2. This CDR3 comprises 15 residues. The V gene end was trimmed by 1 base and the J gene end by 2 bases; junction bases not matched to a gene: 2. Germline CDR1 and CDR2: SGHNT and YYREEE (reference sequence).

The CDR3: CASSLEERTEAFF. CDR3 DNA sequence: TGTGCCAGCAGTTTGGAGGAACGCACTGAAGCTTTCTTT. V and J are TRBV2 and TRBJ1-1; D remains unclear. Germline V gene sequence: CDR1 SNHLY, CDR2 FYNNEI. V lost 5 bases, J lost 4 bases, and 11 bases lay in between. This CDR3 comprises 13 residues.

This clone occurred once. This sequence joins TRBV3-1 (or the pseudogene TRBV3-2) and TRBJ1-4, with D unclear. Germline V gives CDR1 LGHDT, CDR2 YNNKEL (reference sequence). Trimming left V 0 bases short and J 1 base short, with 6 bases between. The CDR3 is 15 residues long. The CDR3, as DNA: TGTGCCAGCAGCCAAGACGGGAGAACTAATGAAAAACTGTTTTTT. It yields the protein CASSQDGRTNEKLFF.

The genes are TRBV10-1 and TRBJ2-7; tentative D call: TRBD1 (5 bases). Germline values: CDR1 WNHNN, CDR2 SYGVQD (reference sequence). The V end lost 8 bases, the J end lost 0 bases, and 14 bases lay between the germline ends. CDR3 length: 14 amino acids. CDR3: CASRRQRNSYEQYV. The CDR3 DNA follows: TGCGCCAGCCGCCGACAGAGAAACTCCTACGAGCAGTACGTC.